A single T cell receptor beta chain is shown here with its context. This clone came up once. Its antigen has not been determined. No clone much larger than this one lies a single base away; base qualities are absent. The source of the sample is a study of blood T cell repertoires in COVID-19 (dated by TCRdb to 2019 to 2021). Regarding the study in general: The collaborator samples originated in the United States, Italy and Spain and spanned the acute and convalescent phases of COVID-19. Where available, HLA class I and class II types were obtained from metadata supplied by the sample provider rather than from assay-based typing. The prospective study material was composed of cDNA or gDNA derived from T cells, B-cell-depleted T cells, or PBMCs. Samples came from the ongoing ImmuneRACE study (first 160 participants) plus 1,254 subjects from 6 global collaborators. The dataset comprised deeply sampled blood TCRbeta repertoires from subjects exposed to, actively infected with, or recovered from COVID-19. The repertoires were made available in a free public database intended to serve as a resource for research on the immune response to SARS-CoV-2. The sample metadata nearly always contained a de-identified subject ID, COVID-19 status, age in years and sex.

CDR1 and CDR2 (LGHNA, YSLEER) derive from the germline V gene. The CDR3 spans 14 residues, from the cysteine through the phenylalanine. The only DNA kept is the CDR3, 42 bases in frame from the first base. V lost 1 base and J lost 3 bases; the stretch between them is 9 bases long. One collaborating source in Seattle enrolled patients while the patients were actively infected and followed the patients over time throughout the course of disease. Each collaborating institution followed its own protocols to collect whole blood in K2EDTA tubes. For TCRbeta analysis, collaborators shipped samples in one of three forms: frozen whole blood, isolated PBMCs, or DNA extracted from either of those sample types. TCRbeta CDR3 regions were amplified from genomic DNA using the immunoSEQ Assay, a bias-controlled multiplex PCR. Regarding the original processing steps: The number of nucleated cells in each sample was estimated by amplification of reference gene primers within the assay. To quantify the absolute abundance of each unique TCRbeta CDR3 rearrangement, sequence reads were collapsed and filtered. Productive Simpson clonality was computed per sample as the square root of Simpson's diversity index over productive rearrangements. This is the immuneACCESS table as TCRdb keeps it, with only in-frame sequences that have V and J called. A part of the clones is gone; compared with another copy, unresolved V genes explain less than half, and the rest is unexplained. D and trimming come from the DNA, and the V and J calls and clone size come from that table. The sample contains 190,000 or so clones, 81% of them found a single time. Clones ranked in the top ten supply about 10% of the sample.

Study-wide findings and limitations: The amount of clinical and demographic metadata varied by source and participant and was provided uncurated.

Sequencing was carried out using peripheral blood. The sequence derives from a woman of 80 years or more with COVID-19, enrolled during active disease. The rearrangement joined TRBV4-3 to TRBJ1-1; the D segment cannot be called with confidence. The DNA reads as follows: TGCGCCAGCAGCCAAGGAGATAGAGACACTGAAGCTTTCTTT. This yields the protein CASSQGDRDTEAFF.